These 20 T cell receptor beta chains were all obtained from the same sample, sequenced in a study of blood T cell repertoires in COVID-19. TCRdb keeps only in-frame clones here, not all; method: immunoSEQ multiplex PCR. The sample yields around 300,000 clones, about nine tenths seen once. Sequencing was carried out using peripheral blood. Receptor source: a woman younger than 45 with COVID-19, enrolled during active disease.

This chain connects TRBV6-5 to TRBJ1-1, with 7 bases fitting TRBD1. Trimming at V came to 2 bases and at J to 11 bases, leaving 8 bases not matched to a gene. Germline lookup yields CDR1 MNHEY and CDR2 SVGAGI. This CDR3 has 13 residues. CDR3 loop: CASSYGRAGGAFF. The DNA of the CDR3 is TGTGCCAGCAGTTACGGCAGGGCAGGGGGGGCTTTCTTT.

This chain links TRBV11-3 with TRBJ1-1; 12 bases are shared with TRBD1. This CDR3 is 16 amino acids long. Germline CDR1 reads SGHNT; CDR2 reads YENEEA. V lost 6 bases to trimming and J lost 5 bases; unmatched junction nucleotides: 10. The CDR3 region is CASSQTGTGGTTEAFF. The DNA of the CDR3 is TGTGCCAGCAGTCAAACCGGGACAGGGGGCACGACTGAAGCTTTCTTT. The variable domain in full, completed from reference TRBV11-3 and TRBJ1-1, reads EAGVVQSPRYKIIEKKQPVAFWCNPISGHNTLYWYLQNLGQGPELLIRYENEEAVDDSQLPKDRFSAERLKGVDSTLKIQPAELGDSAVYLCASSQTGTGGTTEAFFGQGTRLTVV.

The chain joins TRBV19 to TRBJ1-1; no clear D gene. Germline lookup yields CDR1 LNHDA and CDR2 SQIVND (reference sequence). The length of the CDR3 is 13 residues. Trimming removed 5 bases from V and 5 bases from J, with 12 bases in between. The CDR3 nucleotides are TGTGCCAGTAGTCGTGGTCGGGGAACTGAAGCTTTCTTT. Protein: CASSRGRGTEAFF.

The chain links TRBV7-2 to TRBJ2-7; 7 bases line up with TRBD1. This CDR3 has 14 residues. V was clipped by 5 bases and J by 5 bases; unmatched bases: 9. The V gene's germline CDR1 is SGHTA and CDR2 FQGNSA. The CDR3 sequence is CASSTPRQGHEQYF. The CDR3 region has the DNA TGTGCCAGCAGCACACCTCGACAGGGCCACGAGCAGTACTTC.

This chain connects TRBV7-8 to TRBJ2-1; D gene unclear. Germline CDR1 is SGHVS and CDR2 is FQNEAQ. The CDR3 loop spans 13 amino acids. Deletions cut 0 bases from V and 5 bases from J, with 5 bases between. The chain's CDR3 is CASSLAVNNEQFF. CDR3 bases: TGTGCCAGCAGCTTAGCCGTAAACAATGAGCAGTTCTTC.

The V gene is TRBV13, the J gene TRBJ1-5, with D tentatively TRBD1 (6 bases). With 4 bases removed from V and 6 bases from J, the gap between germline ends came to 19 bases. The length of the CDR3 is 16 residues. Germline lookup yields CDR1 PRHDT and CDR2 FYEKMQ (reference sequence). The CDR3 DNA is TGTGCCAGCAGCTCCTCGACAGGAAGAAATTCTCAGCCCCAGCATTTT. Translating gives CASSSSTGRNSQPQHF.

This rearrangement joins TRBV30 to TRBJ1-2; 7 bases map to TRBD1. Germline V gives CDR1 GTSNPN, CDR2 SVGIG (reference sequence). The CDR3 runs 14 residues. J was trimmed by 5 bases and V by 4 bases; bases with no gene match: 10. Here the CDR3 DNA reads TGTGCCTGGACCGGGACAGCCCCCGGGTATGGCTACACCTTC. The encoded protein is CAWTGTAPGYGYTF.

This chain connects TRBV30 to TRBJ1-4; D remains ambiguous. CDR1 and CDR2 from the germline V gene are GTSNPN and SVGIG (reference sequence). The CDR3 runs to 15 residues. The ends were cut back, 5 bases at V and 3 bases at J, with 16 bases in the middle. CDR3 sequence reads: CAWGYGLAPNEKLFF. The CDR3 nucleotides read TGTGCCTGGGGATATGGCCTGGCACCTAATGAAAAACTGTTTTTT.

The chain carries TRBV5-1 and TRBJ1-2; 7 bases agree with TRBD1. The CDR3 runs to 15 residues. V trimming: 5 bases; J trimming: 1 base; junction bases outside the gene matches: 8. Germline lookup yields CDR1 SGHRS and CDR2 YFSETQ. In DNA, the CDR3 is TGCGCCAGCAGTCCTGGACAGGCATTTAACTATGGCTACACCTTC. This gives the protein CASSPGQAFNYGYTF.

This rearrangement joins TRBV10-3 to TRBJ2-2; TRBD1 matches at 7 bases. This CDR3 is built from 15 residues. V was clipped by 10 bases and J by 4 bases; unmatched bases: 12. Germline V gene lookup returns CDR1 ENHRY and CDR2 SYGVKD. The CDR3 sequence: CATVPGTAFTGELFF. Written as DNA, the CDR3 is TGTGCCACCGTGCCCGGGACAGCCTTCACCGGGGAGCTGTTTTTT.

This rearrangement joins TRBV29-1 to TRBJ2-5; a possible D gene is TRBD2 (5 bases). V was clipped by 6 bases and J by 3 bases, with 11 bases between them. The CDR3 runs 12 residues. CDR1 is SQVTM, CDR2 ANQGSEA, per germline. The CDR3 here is CSVGDVKETQYF. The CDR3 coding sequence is TGCAGCGTCGGGGATGTAAAAGAGACCCAGTACTTC.

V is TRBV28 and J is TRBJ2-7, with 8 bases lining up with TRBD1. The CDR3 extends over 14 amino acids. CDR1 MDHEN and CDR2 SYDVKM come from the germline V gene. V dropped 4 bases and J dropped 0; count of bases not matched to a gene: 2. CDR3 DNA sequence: TGTGCCAGCAGTTGGACAGGGAGCTCCTACGAGCAGTACTTC. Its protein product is CASSWTGSSYEQYF.

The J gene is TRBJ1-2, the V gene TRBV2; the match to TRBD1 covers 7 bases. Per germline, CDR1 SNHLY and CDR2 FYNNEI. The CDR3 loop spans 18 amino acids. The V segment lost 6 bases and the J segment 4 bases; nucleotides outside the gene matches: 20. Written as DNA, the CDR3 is TGTGCCAGCAGGGATCCGGGACAGCCTAATTATTACGTCTATGGCTACACCTTC. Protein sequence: CASRDPGQPNYYVYGYTF.

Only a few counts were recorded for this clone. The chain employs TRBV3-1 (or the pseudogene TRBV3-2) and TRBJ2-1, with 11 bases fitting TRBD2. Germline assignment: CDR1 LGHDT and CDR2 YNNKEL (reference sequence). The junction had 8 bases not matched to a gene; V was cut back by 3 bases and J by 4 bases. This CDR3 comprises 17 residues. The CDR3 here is CASSQVLAGGRYNEQFF. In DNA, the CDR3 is TGTGCCAGCAGCCAGGTTCTAGCGGGAGGTAGGTACAATGAGCAGTTCTTC.

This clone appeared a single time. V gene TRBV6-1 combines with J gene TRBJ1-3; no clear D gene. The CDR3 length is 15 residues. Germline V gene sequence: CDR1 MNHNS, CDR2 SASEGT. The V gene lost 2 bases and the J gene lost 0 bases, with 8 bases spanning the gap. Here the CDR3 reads CASSETAVSGNTIYF. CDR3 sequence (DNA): TGTGCCAGCAGTGAAACGGCGGTCTCTGGAAACACCATATATTTT.

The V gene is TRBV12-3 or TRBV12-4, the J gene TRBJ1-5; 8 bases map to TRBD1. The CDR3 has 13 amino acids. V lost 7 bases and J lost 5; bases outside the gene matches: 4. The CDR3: CASTDREDQPQHF. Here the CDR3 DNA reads TGTGCCAGCACGGACAGGGAGGATCAGCCCCAGCATTTT.

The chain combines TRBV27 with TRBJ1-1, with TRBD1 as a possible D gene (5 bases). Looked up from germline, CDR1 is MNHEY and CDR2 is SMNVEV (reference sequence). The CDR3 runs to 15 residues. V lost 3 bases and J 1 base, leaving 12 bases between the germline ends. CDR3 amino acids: CASSLAGNGNTEAFF. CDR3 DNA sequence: TGTGCCAGCAGTTTGGCAGGGAATGGGAACACTGAAGCTTTCTTT.

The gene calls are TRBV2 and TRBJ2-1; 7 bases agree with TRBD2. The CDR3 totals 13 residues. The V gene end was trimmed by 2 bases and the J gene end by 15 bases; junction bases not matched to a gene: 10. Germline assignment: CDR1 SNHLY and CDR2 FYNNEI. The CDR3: CASSEQREGRWFF. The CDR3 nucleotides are TGTGCCAGCAGTGAACAAAGGGAGGGCCGGTGGTTCTTC.

In nucleotides, the CDR3 is TGTGCCAGCAGCTCAGGTCCACCGGGAAGGACCGGGGAGCTGTTTTTT. As protein: CASSSGPPGRTGELFF. The chain employs TRBV7-2 and TRBJ2-2; weak D call: TRBD2 (5 bases). The CDR3 runs 16 residues. Germline CDR1 is SGHTA and CDR2 is FQGNSA. V was cut by 4 bases and J by 5 bases, with 17 bases left in between.

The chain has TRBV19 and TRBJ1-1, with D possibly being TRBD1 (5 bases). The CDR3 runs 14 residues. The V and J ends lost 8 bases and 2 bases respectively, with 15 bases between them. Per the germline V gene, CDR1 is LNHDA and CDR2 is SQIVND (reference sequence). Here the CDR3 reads CASAIGAINTEAFF. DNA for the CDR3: TGTGCCAGTGCGATAGGGGCCATCAACACTGAAGCTTTCTTT.